The 8 T cell receptor beta chains below were found in one sample sequenced in a study of OX40 agonist ivuxolimab in advanced cancers. Profiling relied on immunoSEQ multiplex PCR, and the TCRdb table lists in-frame clones only, not all of them. The sample has 100,000 or so clones, 95% to 97% seen once. The sample here was CD4+ or CD8+ T cells sorted from blood, taken in a trial of the OX40 agonist ivuxolimab. The receptors were sampled from an adult with an advanced solid tumor such as melanoma, head and neck, liver or kidney cancer.

This clone was seen just once. The rearrangement uses TRBV11-2 and TRBJ2-3; tentatively, D is TRBD1 or TRBD2 (6 bases each). CDR3 length: 14 residues. From germline, CDR1 is SGHAT and CDR2 FQNNGV. Trimming shortened V by 3 bases and J by 6 bases, and 13 bases separated the two germline ends. The CDR3 here is CASSFEGGGDTQYF. The CDR3 region has the DNA TGTGCCAGCAGCTTCGAGGGGGGCGGGGATACGCAGTATTTT.

The chain carries TRBV7-9 and TRBJ1-1; a weak D match, TRBD1 (5 bases). The V gene's germline CDR1 is SEHNR and CDR2 FQNEAQ (reference sequence). Trimming cost V 5 bases and J 0 bases, with 10 bases left between them. The CDR3 runs 14 residues. DNA of the CDR3: TGTGCCAGCAGCGCCGCAGGGATGAACACTGAAGCTTTCTTT. Translated, it gives CASSAAGMNTEAFF.

This clone was seen only a few times. The J gene is TRBJ1-5, the V gene TRBV2; D is ambiguous. V was trimmed by 6 bases and J by 2 bases, leaving 14 bases between them. This CDR3 comprises 15 residues. The germline gives CDR1 SNHLY, CDR2 FYNNEI. The CDR3 region has the DNA TGTGCCAGCAGGGAGACGGGGTTAGGCAATCAGCCCCAGCATTTT. Its protein is CASRETGLGNQPQHF. Full variable domain (outside the CDR3, taken from reference TRBV2 and TRBJ1-5): EPEVTQTPSHQVTQMGQEVILRCVPISNHLYFYWYRQILGQKVEFLVSFYNNEISEKSEIFDDQFSVERPDGSNFTLKIRSTKLEDSAMYFCASRETGLGNQPQHFGDGTRLSIL.

The V and J genes are TRBV9 and TRBJ1-4, with a tentative D call TRBD1 (5 bases). With 0 bases removed from V and 4 bases from J, the gap between germline ends came to 7 bases. The CDR3 loop spans 14 amino acids. Germline CDR1 reads SGDLS; CDR2 reads YYNGEE. CDR3 bases: TGTGCCAGCAGCGTAGGGGGGAATAATGAAAAACTGTTTTTT. Encoded protein: CASSVGGNNEKLFF.

This chain uses TRBV6-6 with TRBJ2-5, with 12 bases that match TRBD2. V shed 4 bases, J shed 5 bases, and the junction held 5 bases outside the gene matches. This CDR3 contains 15 residues. Germline V gene lookup returns CDR1 MNHNY and CDR2 SVGAGI (reference sequence). CDR3 coding DNA: TGTGCCAGCAGTTCCGGACTAGCGGGGATGGAGACCCAGTACTTC. Translating gives CASSSGLAGMETQYF.

The table lists this clone with a count of one. The chain links TRBV6-5 to TRBJ2-1; D might be TRBD2 (5 bases). Germline values: CDR1 MNHEY, CDR2 SVGAGI. Trimming left V 4 bases short and J 5 bases short, with 9 bases between. This CDR3 is 13 amino acids long. CDR3 nucleotide sequence: TGTGCCAGCAGTTGGACTGCGGACAATGAGCAGTTCTTC. Translating it yields CASSWTADNEQFF.

This chain links TRBV27 with TRBJ2-1; 10 bases agree with TRBD2. The CDR3 loop spans 16 amino acids. CDR1 MNHEY and CDR2 SMNVEV come from the germline V gene (reference sequence). V shed 5 bases, J shed 7 bases, and the junction held 11 bases outside the gene matches. The CDR3 here is CASSPSLAGVANEQFF. In DNA form, the CDR3 reads TGTGCCAGCAGTCCATCGCTAGCGGGAGTTGCAAATGAGCAGTTCTTC.

This chain joins TRBV27 and TRBJ1-2; D is perhaps TRBD1 (5 bases). The CDR3 spans 15 residues. Trimming cost V 2 bases and J 4 bases, with 14 bases left between them. Germline values: CDR1 MNHEY, CDR2 SMNVEV (reference sequence). The CDR3 is CASSLDSGLGYGYTF. CDR3 sequence (DNA): TGTGCCAGCAGTTTAGATTCGGGGCTCGGCTATGGCTACACCTTC.